This record concerns one T cell receptor (beta chain) sequence. Its antigen remains unidentified. Researchers ran immunoSEQ v3.0 at survey level. Some clones are missing from TCRdb's copy, which holds only in-frame ones; the method was immunoSEQ multiplex PCR. The sample yields tens of thousands of clones, around nine tenths seen once. These data come from a study of long-term antiretroviral therapy in people with HIV. The CDR3 is 15 residues long. V was shortened by 2 bases and J by 2 bases, with 13 bases between the two germline ends. The germline CDR1 and CDR2 sequences are SGHTA and FQGTGA. Findings of the study overall: Within the repertoire, clones expanded before ART were dominant at all time points. Samples were collected from the mid-2000s to the late 2010s under possibly less effective ART regimens. Spans of CDR3 length were tighter for HIV repertoires than for controls. ART adherence, viral resistance and therapy changes went undocumented.

The sequencing here drew on unsorted PBMCs, taken 0.1 years before starting antiretroviral therapy. The chain carries TRBV7-3 and TRBJ2-7; tentatively, D is TRBD1 or TRBD2 (5 bases each). The origin of this receptor is a woman aged 45-65 years with HIV. The CDR3 sequence is CASSLRGGPTYEQYF. CDR3 sequence (DNA): TGTGCCAGCAGCTTACGGGGCGGGCCTACCTACGAGCAGTACTTC.